Shown below are 10 T cell receptor beta chains from a single sample sequenced in a study of cytomegalovirus exposure and HLA in healthy donors. The PCR was carried out with 60 Vbeta primers and 13 Jbeta primers. Profiled with immunoSEQ multiplex PCR; TCRdb holds only in-frame clones, not every one. The sample shows around 140,000 clones, roughly 79% of them seen only once. Sequenced input: PBMCs. These receptors were collected from a male donor in good health and CMV-seronegative.

The V gene is TRBV7-2, the J gene TRBJ2-7, with 7 bases matching TRBD1. The length of the CDR3 is 14 residues. The germline gives CDR1 SGHTA, CDR2 FQGNSA. V lost 6 bases and J lost 3; bases outside the gene matches: 8. CDR3: CASSRPGQRYEQYF. CDR3 sequence (DNA): TGTGCCAGCAGTCGCCCGGGACAGCGCTACGAGCAGTACTTC.

This clone was seen a few times. The chain employs TRBV5-6 and TRBJ2-7, with TRBD2 identical over 9 bases. Germline assignment: CDR1 SGHDT and CDR2 YYEEEE. With V trimmed by 0 bases and J by 0 bases, 1 base remained unmatched. The CDR3 sequence is 15 residues long. For the CDR3, the DNA is TGTGCCAGCAGCTTGGCTAGCGGGGTCTCCTACGAGCAGTACTTC. Translated, it gives CASSLASGVSYEQYF.

Remarks on this clone: Other DNA sequences in this sample translate to the same CDR3. The chain's CDR3 is CASSVGTSGGLTDTQYF. Written as DNA, the CDR3 is TGTGCCAGCAGCGTAGGGACTAGCGGGGGATTGACAGATACGCAGTATTTT. The chain uses TRBV9 and TRBJ2-3; 13 bases align to TRBD2. In germline, CDR1 is SGDLS, CDR2 YYNGEE. This CDR3 comprises 17 residues. The trim removed 0 bases at V and 3 bases at J, leaving 4 bases unmatched.

Only one count was recorded for this clone. The chain recombines TRBV5-4 with TRBJ2-3, with D perhaps matching TRBD2 (7 bases). Germline CDR1 reads SGHNT; CDR2 reads YYREEE (reference sequence). The V and J ends lost 0 bases and 9 bases respectively, with 17 bases between them. This CDR3 is 15 amino acids long. In DNA form, the CDR3 reads TGTGCCAGCAGCTTGGCCGCGGGGGCCCCCCCCACGCAGTATTTT. This gives the protein CASSLAAGAPPTQYF.

The chain combines TRBV5-8 with TRBJ1-2; no firm D call. The V gene lost 0 bases and the J gene lost 8 bases, with 11 bases spanning the gap. The germline V gene encodes CDR1 SGHTS and CDR2 YDEGEE. This CDR3 comprises 13 residues. The CDR3 coding sequence is TGTGCCAGCAGCTTGGTCGTATCGGGAGGCTACACCTTC. Translation: CASSLVVSGGYTF.

This rearrangement joins TRBV30 to TRBJ2-5; D remains unclear. The DNA end is a closer match to TRBJ2-7, so the J assignment may be wrong. This CDR3 has 11 residues. Germline-derived CDR1 and CDR2 are GTSNPN and SVGIG (reference sequence). CDR3 sequence reads: CAWTQWGEQYF. CDR3 coding DNA: TGTGCCTGGACGCAGTGGGGCGAGCAGTACTTC.

This clone occurred a few times. The chain joins TRBV2 to TRBJ1-1; tentative D call: TRBD1 (5 bases). There are 13 residues in the CDR3. Per germline, CDR1 SNHLY and CDR2 FYNNEI. The germline V and J ends were trimmed by 6 bases and 6 bases, with 14 bases remaining between them. CDR3 protein: CASRDTDSPEAFF. In DNA form, the CDR3 reads TGTGCCAGCAGGGATACCGACAGTCCTGAAGCTTTCTTT.

V and J are TRBV5-4 and TRBJ2-5, with 8 bases aligning to TRBD2. V trimming: 4 bases; J trimming: 2 bases; junction bases outside the gene matches: 4. Germline-derived CDR1 and CDR2 are SGHNT and YYREEE (reference sequence). This CDR3 contains 14 residues. CDR3 amino acids: CASSQAGAQETQYF. As DNA, the CDR3 is TGTGCCAGCAGCCAAGCGGGGGCACAAGAGACCCAGTACTTC.

V and J are TRBV15 and TRBJ2-3; a weak D match, TRBD1 (5 bases). The CDR3 is made up of 16 amino acids. V gave up 1 base and J gave up 1 base, with 12 bases separating them. Germline lookup yields CDR1 LNHNV and CDR2 YYDKDF (reference sequence). CDR3 region: CATSRGTGPGTDTQYF. The CDR3 nucleotides read TGTGCCACCAGCAGAGGAACAGGCCCAGGCACAGATACGCAGTATTTT.

The chain is built from TRBV9 and TRBJ2-5; 10 bases match TRBD1. Germline loops: CDR1 SGDLS, CDR2 YYNGEE. V gave up 6 bases and J gave up 4 bases; unmatched junction bases: 9. This CDR3 is 15 amino acids long. In DNA form, the CDR3 reads TGTGCCAGCACCACGACAGGGGGCGAAGGAGAGACCCAGTACTTC. It codes for CASTTTGGEGETQYF. The full variable domain, its missing parts supplied by reference TRBV9 and TRBJ2-5, is DSGVTQTPKHLITATGQRVTLRCSPRSGDLSVYWYQQSLDQGLQFLIQYYNGEERAKGNILERFSAQQFPDLHSELNLSSLELGDSALYFCASTTTGGEGETQYFGPGTRLLVL.